A single T cell receptor beta chain is shown here with its context. Its antigen is not identified. Collection of blood occurred at baseline, at cycle 4 day 1, and at cycle 7 day 1. The germline gives CDR1 SGHNT, CDR2 YENEEA. The CDR3 spans 14 residues. Trimming stripped 0 bases from V and 5 bases from J, with 10 bases between. Method: immunoSEQ multiplex PCR; TCRdb's copy keeps in-frame clones and lacks some. Here the sample spans around 12,000 clones, around 84% being singletons. This entry belongs to a study of OX40 agonist ivuxolimab in advanced cancers. Overall study: Partial responses were observed in three patients, of whom one had hepatocellular carcinoma and two had cutaneous melanoma.

Study findings and constraints: Expanded clones tended on average to be more numerous among CD8+ T cells than CD4+.

The material was CD4+ or CD8+ T cells sorted from blood, obtained in a trial of the OX40 agonist ivuxolimab. The origin of this receptor is an adult with an advanced solid tumor such as melanoma, head and neck, liver or kidney cancer. This rearrangement joins TRBV11-3 to TRBJ2-5; D not resolved. The CDR3 DNA reads as TGTGCCAGCAGCTTAGATCTGACTTGGGAGACCCAGTACTTC. Translated, it gives CASSLDLTWETQYF.